A single sample gave rise to the 29 T cell receptor beta chains below, sequenced in a study of blood T cell repertoires in COVID-19. Profiled with immunoSEQ multiplex PCR; TCRdb holds only in-frame clones, not every one. The sample has over 100,000 clones; around 89% are singletons. The sequenced material came from peripheral blood. The origin of the receptors is a human donor with acute or convalescent COVID-19. The donor label of this sample is uncertain.

The chain has TRBV30 and TRBJ1-2; D may be TRBD1 (6 bases). The V end lost 3 bases, the J end lost 6 bases, and 35 bases lay between the germline ends. Germline V gene lookup returns CDR1 GTSNPN and CDR2 SVGIG (reference sequence). CDR3 length equals 20 residues. The CDR3 is CAWSVGPGDTRVLWGHGYTF. CDR3 DNA sequence: TGTGCCTGGAGCGTAGGCCCAGGGGACACAAGGGTACTATGGGGGCATGGCTACACCTTC.

The chain is built from TRBV19 and TRBJ1-1; D unclear. This CDR3 has 13 amino acids. V lost 6 bases and J lost 0, with 8 bases in between. Germline assignment: CDR1 LNHDA and CDR2 SQIVND (reference sequence). In nucleotides, the CDR3 is TGTGCCAGTAGCGACACCCTGAACACTGAAGCTTTCTTT. It yields the protein CASSDTLNTEAFF. Looking up the rest from reference TRBV19 and TRBJ1-1 gives the full variable domain: DGGITQSPKYLFRKEGQNVTLSCEQNLNHDAMYWYRQDPGQGLRLIYYSQIVNDFQKGDIAEGYSVSREKKESFPLTVTSAQKNPTAFYLCASSDTLNTEAFFGQGTRLTVV.

V usage is TRBV19 and J usage is TRBJ2-7, with a possible D match to TRBD1 (5 bases). V was shortened by 3 bases and J by 3 bases, with 9 bases between the two germline ends. Germline CDR1 LNHDA, CDR2 SQIVND (reference sequence). The CDR3 has 13 residues. CDR3 sequence reads: CASSMVGDYEQYF. CDR3 coding DNA: TGTGCCAGTAGTATGGTAGGGGACTACGAGCAGTACTTC.

This chain links TRBV9 with TRBJ1-2, with D possibly matching TRBD1 (5 bases). The germline V and J ends were trimmed by 4 bases and 2 bases, with 9 bases remaining between them. The CDR3 has 13 residues. CDR1 and CDR2 from the germline V gene are SGDLS and YYNGEE. CDR3 nucleotides: TGTGCCAGCAGCCAGGGCAGAAACTATGGCTACACCTTC. Its protein is CASSQGRNYGYTF. The whole variable domain, remainder taken from reference TRBV9 and TRBJ1-2, is DSGVTQTPKHLITATGQRVTLRCSPRSGDLSVYWYQQSLDQGLQFLIQYYNGEERAKGNILERFSAQQFPDLHSELNLSSLELGDSALYFCASSQGRNYGYTFGSGTRLTVV.

The J gene is TRBJ1-5, the V gene TRBV28; TRBD1 aligns across 7 bases. The CDR3 length is 15 residues. Germline V gene data show CDR1 as MDHEN and CDR2 as SYDVKM. V lost 1 base and J lost 3; bases outside the gene matches: 3. CDR3 sequence reads: CASSLLDRANQPQHF. In DNA, the CDR3 is TGTGCCAGCAGTTTATTAGACAGGGCCAATCAGCCCCAGCATTTT.

V usage is TRBV4-1 and J usage is TRBJ2-1; D is perhaps TRBD1 (6 bases). CDR3 size: 15 residues. Germline loops: CDR1 MGHRA, CDR2 YSYEKL. V lost 1 base, J lost 8 bases, and 15 bases lay in between. The CDR3 bases are TGCGCCAGCAGCCAAGTCCCAGGGGTCTCTCATGAGCAGTTCTTC. As protein: CASSQVPGVSHEQFF.

The count of this clone is one. The rearrangement uses TRBV11-3 and TRBJ2-1; no firm D call. Germline lookup yields CDR1 SGHNT and CDR2 YENEEA. V was shortened by 3 bases and J by 4 bases, with 7 bases between the two germline ends. This CDR3 has 13 amino acids. CDR3 coding DNA: TGTGCCAGCAGCTTGGAGAAATACAATGAGCAGTTCTTC. Translation gives CASSLEKYNEQFF.

V usage is TRBV19 and J usage is TRBJ2-1, with TRBD2 matching over 10 bases. CDR1 and CDR2 (germline): LNHDA, SQIVND (reference sequence). V was pared by 2 bases and J by 9 bases, with 7 bases of the junction left unmatched. This CDR3 comprises 15 residues. Written as DNA, the CDR3 is TGTGCCAGTAGTATATTAGCGGGAGGCTTACGTGAGCAGTTCTTC. This gives the protein CASSILAGGLREQFF.

The chain combines TRBV28 with TRBJ2-2; TRBD2 is a possible D gene (7 bases). This CDR3 contains 16 residues. The germline V and J ends were trimmed by 7 bases and 7 bases, with 22 bases remaining between them. Germline V gene lookup returns CDR1 MDHEN and CDR2 SYDVKM. The DNA for the CDR3 is TGTGCCAGCACCCCTGTACTTCGGGGGGCCAGCGGGGAGCTGTTTTTT. Translating gives CASTPVLRGASGELFF.

The chain is built from TRBV5-6 and TRBJ2-7; 9 bases align to TRBD2. This CDR3 has 15 amino acids. V gave up 1 base and J gave up 2 bases; unmatched junction bases: 4. Germline V gene data show CDR1 as SGHDT and CDR2 as YYEEEE. The CDR3 is CASSLPGGRAYEQYF. The CDR3 coding sequence is TGTGCCAGCAGCTTGCCGGGCGGGAGGGCCTACGAGCAGTACTTC.

The V call is TRBV5-1, the J call TRBJ1-2; D is unresolved. Trimming shortened V by 8 bases and J by 0 bases, and 14 bases separated the two germline ends. The CDR3 has 14 residues. Per the germline V gene, CDR1 is SGHRS and CDR2 is YFSETQ. The CDR3 nucleotides read TGCGCCAGTTGGGGAGCGGGAGCTAACTATGGCTACACCTTC. Protein sequence: CASWGAGANYGYTF.

The chain combines TRBV7-2 with TRBJ2-5; TRBD2 agrees at 10 bases. CDR3 size: 15 residues. V shed 5 bases, J shed 3 bases, and the junction held 6 bases outside the gene matches. Germline CDR1 is SGHTA and CDR2 is FQGNSA. The CDR3 coding sequence is TGTGCCAGCAGCCGTACAGCGGGGGGGAAAGAGACCCAGTACTTC. The encoded protein is CASSRTAGGKETQYF.

The genes are TRBV24-1 and TRBJ2-3, with 8 nucleotides matching TRBD1. This CDR3 is 14 amino acids long. The germline CDR1 and CDR2 sequences are KGHDR and SFDVKD. J lost 2 bases, V lost 5 bases, and 2 bases had no gene match. CDR3: CATSGTGITDTQYF. The DNA for the CDR3 is TGTGCCACCAGTGGGACAGGGATCACAGATACGCAGTATTTT.

The rearrangement joins TRBV28 to TRBJ2-7; 8 nucleotides line up with TRBD2. The J segment lost 5 bases and the V segment lost 6 bases, leaving 12 bases of the junction unmatched. In germline, CDR1 is MDHEN, CDR2 SYDVKM. The CDR3 length is 15 residues. The CDR3 DNA reads TGTGCCAGCAGCCCCTTCACGGGGGGGCTCAACGAGCAGTACTTC. The encoded protein is CASSPFTGGLNEQYF.

The genes are TRBV5-6 and TRBJ2-7, with 9 bases matching TRBD1. Germline V gene lookup returns CDR1 SGHDT and CDR2 YYEEEE. CDR3 length: 17 residues. Trimming removed 2 bases from V and 2 bases from J; junction bases left unmatched: 11. In DNA, the CDR3 is TGTGCCAGCAGCTTAAAGTACCGGGACAGGGTTACCTACGAGCAGTACTTC. Its protein product is CASSLKYRDRVTYEQYF. The variable domain in full, completed from reference TRBV5-6 and TRBJ2-7, reads DAGVTQSPTHLIKTRGQQVTLRCSPKSGHDTVSWYQQALGQGPQFIFQYYEEEERQRGNFPDRFSGHQFPNYSSELNVNALLLGDSALYLCASSLKYRDRVTYEQYFGPGTRLTVT.

The CDR3 loop reads CASSLALDAGYSTDTQYF. For the CDR3, the DNA is TGTGCCAGCAGCTTAGCGCTTGACGCGGGTTATAGCACAGATACGCAGTATTTT. The chain employs TRBV7-2 and TRBJ2-3; TRBD2 might be the D (5 bases). Trimming took off 0 bases at V and 0 bases at J, with 16 bases between the two ends. Germline loops: CDR1 SGHTA, CDR2 FQGNSA. This CDR3 spans 18 amino acids. Complete variable domain (other parts from reference TRBV7-2 and TRBJ2-3): GAGVSQSPSNKVTEKGKDVELRCDPISGHTALYWYRQSLGQGLEFLIYFQGNSAPDKSGLPSDRFSAERTGGSVSTLTIQRTQQEDSAVYLCASSLALDAGYSTDTQYFGPGTRLTVL.

The chain joins TRBV28 to TRBJ1-6; D possibly corresponds to TRBD1 (6 bases). Deletions cut 6 bases from V and 8 bases from J, with 17 bases between. Germline V gene sequence: CDR1 MDHEN, CDR2 SYDVKM. The CDR3 has 15 residues. Written as DNA, the CDR3 is TGTGCCAGCAGCCAACTCGGGACAAGCGATTCACCCCTCCACTTT. The encoded protein is CASSQLGTSDSPLHF.

The chain uses TRBV27 and TRBJ2-2; no clear D. CDR1 and CDR2 from the germline V gene are MNHEY and SMNVEV (reference sequence). The CDR3 covers 14 residues. Trimming removed 6 bases at V and 6 bases at J, with 14 bases between. CDR3 sequence: CASRIRSIAGELFF. CDR3 coding DNA: TGTGCCAGCAGAATTCGGAGTATAGCCGGGGAGCTGTTTTTT.

The J gene is TRBJ2-7, the V gene TRBV25-1; 12 bases align to TRBD1. The length of the CDR3 is 16 residues. Germline lookup yields CDR1 MGHDK and CDR2 SYGVNS. The J segment lost 5 bases and the V segment lost 1 base, leaving 6 bases of the junction unmatched. The CDR3 DNA reads as TGTGCCAGCAGTGAATTCGTGGGGACAGGGGGCAACGAGCAGTACTTC. Translating it yields CASSEFVGTGGNEQYF.

V usage is TRBV4-2 and J usage is TRBJ2-3; 10 bases are shared with TRBD2. This CDR3 has 16 amino acids. V was clipped by 5 bases and J by 2 bases; unmatched bases: 7. Germline lookup yields CDR1 LGHNA and CDR2 YNFKEQ. The CDR3 sequence is CASSLGSGGVTDTQYF. The CDR3 DNA reads as TGTGCCAGCAGCTTGGGGAGCGGGGGGGTCACAGATACGCAGTATTTT.

This chain uses TRBV9 with TRBJ2-7; 8 bases align to TRBD2. The CDR3 runs to 15 residues. J was trimmed by 6 bases and V by 4 bases; bases with no gene match: 12. The germline CDR1 and CDR2 sequences are SGDLS and YYNGEE. The CDR3 here is CASSLEAGESSEQYF. The CDR3 nucleotides are TGTGCCAGCAGCTTAGAAGCGGGGGAGTCGTCCGAGCAGTACTTC.

The CDR3 bases are TGTGCCAGCAGTTTAGGCCAGGGGGGCAATCAGCCCCAGCATTTT. This translates into CASSLGQGGNQPQHF. The chain carries TRBV28 and TRBJ1-5; 7 bases match TRBD1. CDR1 is MDHEN and CDR2 is SYDVKM in the germline V gene. J gave up 2 bases and V 2 bases, and 3 bases lay outside the gene matches. There are 15 residues in the CDR3. Together with reference TRBV28 and TRBJ1-5, the CDR3 gives the full variable domain: DVKVTQSSRYLVKRTGEKVFLECVQDMDHENMFWYRQDPGLGLRLIYFSYDVKMKEKGDIPEGYSVSREKKERFSLILESASTNQTSMYLCASSLGQGGNQPQHFGDGTRLSIL.

The chain recombines TRBV4-1 with TRBJ1-2; a possible D gene is TRBD1 (6 bases). The CDR3 is 15 residues long. Trimming cost V 3 bases and J 4 bases, with 15 bases left between them. CDR1 MGHRA and CDR2 YSYEKL come from the germline V gene. In DNA, the CDR3 is TGCGCCAGCAGCCACCAACAGGGCCGGGGCTATGGCTACACCTTC. Residues: CASSHQQGRGYGYTF.

The chain links TRBV3-1 (or the pseudogene TRBV3-2) to TRBJ2-2; D possibly corresponds to TRBD2 (5 bases). Germline V gene data show CDR1 as LGHDT and CDR2 as YNNKEL (reference sequence). Between the trimmed V and J ends, which lost 8 bases and 4 bases, there was a span of 14 bases. This CDR3 is 14 amino acids long. This CDR3 reads CASGNRAGTGELFF. The CDR3 nucleotides are TGTGCCAGCGGAAACCGGGCGGGCACCGGGGAGCTGTTTTTT.

The chain joins TRBV12-3 or TRBV12-4 to TRBJ2-3; D unclear. This CDR3 comprises 13 residues. Trimming took off 2 bases at V and 7 bases at J, with 10 bases between the two ends. CDR3 sequence: CASSLSLFNTQYF. The CDR3 DNA is TGTGCCAGCAGTTTATCACTATTTAATACGCAGTATTTT.

The chain combines TRBV27 with TRBJ2-1; D remains ambiguous. Germline CDR1 reads MNHEY; CDR2 reads SMNVEV (reference sequence). This CDR3 contains 12 residues. V dropped 5 bases and J dropped 0 bases, with 2 bases sitting between them. CDR3 in DNA: TGTGCCAGCAGTCACTCCTACAATGAGCAGTTCTTC. This codes for CASSHSYNEQFF.

Only one count was recorded for this clone. This chain joins TRBV28 and TRBJ1-5; D remains ambiguous. The CDR3 loop spans 15 amino acids. Germline CDR1 MDHEN, CDR2 SYDVKM. V lost 6 bases and J lost 0, with 12 bases in between. The CDR3 bases are TGTGCCAGCAGCCCCGCGGCCATTAGCAATCAGCCCCAGCATTTT. Protein sequence: CASSPAAISNQPQHF.

This rearrangement joins TRBV6-5 to TRBJ1-2; TRBD1 matches 8 bases. The germline gives CDR1 MNHEY, CDR2 SVGAGI. The length of the CDR3 is 15 residues. V lost 6 bases and J lost 1; bases outside the gene matches: 7. The CDR3 coding sequence is TGTGCCAGCAGCGCCTCTGGACAGGGTAACTATGGCTACACCTTC. This codes for CASSASGQGNYGYTF.

The chain carries TRBV5-6 and TRBJ2-1; no definite D call. Per germline, CDR1 SGHDT and CDR2 YYEEEE. The CDR3 extends over 12 amino acids. V gave up 6 bases and J gave up 6 bases, with 10 bases separating them. CDR3 region: CASTNQANEQFF. CDR3 bases: TGTGCCAGCACCAACCAAGCCAATGAGCAGTTCTTC.